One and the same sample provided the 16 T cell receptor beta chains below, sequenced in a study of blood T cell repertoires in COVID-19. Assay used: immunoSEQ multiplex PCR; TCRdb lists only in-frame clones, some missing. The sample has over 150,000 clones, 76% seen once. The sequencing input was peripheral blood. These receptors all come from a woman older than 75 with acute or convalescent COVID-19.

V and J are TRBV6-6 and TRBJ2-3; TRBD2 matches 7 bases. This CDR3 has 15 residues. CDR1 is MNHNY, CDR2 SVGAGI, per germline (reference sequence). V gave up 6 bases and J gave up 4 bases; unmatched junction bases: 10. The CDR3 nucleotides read TGTGCCAGCAGCCTGGGGCGGGGAGGGGCAGATACGCAGTATTTT. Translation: CASSLGRGGADTQYF.

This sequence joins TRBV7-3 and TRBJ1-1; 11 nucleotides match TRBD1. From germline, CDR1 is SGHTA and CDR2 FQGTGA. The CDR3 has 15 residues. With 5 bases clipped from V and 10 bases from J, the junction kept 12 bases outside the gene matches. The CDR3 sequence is CASSEQGQGAALAFF. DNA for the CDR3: TGTGCCAGCAGCGAACAAGGACAGGGGGCGGCCTTAGCTTTCTTT.

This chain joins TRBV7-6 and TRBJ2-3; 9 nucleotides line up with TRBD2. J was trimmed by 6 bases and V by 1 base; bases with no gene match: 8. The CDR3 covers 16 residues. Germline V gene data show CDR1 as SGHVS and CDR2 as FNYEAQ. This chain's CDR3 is CASSLGPSGASDTQYF. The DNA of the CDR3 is TGTGCCAGCAGCTTAGGGCCTAGCGGGGCGTCGGATACGCAGTATTTT. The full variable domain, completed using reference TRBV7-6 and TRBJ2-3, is GAGVSQSPRYKVTKRGQDVALRCDPISGHVSLYWYRQALGQGPEFLTYFNYEAQQDKSGLPNDRFSAERPEGSISTLTIQRTEQRDSAMYRCASSLGPSGASDTQYFGPGTRLTVL.

The CDR3 nucleotides read TGTGCCAGCTTCCTCTCTGGAAACACCATATATTTT. It encodes CASFLSGNTIYF. This chain links TRBV6-5 with TRBJ1-3, with D uncertain. The CDR3 length is 12 residues. V gave up 8 bases and J gave up 0 bases, with 5 bases separating them. Germline-derived CDR1 and CDR2 are MNHEY and SVGAGI.

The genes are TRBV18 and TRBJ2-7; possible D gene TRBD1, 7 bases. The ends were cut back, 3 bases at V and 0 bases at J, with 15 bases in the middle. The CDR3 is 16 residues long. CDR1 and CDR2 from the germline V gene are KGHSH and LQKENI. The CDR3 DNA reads TGTGCCAGCTCACCTAGGCGGGACAGCATCTCCTACGAGCAGTACTTC. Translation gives CASSPRRDSISYEQYF.

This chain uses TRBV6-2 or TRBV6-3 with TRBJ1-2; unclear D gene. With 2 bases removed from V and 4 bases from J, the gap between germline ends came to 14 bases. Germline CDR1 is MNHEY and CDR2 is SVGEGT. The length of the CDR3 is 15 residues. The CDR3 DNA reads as TGTGCCAGCAGTTACCCACCCACGGGATCCTATGGCTACACCTTC. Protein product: CASSYPPTGSYGYTF.

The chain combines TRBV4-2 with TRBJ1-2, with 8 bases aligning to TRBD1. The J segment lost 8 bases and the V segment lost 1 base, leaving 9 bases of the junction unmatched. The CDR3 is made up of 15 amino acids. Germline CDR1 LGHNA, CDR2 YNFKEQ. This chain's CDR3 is CASSQAQGTGYGYTF. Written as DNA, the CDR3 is TGTGCCAGCAGCCAAGCTCAGGGGACAGGCTACGGCTACACCTTC.

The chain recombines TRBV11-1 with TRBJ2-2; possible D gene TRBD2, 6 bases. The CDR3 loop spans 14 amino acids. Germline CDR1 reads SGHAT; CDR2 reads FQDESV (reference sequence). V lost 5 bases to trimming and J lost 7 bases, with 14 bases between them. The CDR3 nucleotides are TGTGCCAGCAGCCGGGAGAATACCGGCGGGGAGCTGTTTTTT. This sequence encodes CASSRENTGGELFF.

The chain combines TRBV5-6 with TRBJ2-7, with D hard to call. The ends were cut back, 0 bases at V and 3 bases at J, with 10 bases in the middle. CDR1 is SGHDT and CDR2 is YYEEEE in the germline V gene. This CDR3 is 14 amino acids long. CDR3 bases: TGTGCCAGCAGCTTGGGCAGTGGTAACTACGAGCAGTACTTC. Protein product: CASSLGSGNYEQYF.

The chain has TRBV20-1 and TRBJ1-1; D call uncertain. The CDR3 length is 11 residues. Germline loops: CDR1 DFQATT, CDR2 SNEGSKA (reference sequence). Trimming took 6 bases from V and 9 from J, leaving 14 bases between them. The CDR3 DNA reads TGCAGTGCCCCTGCGGGAGATAAAGCTTTCTTT. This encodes CSAPAGDKAFF.

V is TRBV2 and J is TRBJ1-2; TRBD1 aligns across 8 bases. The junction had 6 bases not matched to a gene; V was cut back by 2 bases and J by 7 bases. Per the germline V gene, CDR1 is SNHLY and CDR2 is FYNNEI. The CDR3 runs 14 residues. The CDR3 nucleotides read TGTGCCAGCAGTGAAAGCAGGGGGCGGGGTGGCTACACCTTC. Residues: CASSESRGRGGYTF.

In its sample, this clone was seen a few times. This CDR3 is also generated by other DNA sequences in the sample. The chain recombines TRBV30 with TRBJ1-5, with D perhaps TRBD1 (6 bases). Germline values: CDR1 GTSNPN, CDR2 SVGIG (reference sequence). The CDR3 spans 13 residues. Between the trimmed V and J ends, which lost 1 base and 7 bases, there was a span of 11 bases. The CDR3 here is CAWSGQAGQPQHF. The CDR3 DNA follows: TGTGCCTGGAGTGGACAGGCAGGACAGCCCCAGCATTTT.

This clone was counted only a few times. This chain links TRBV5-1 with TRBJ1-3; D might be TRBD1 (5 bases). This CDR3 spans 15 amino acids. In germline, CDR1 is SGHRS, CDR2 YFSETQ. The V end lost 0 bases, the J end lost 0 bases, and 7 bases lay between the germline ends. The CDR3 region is CASSLDTGSGNTIYF. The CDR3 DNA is TGCGCCAGCAGCTTGGATACAGGCTCTGGAAACACCATATATTTT.

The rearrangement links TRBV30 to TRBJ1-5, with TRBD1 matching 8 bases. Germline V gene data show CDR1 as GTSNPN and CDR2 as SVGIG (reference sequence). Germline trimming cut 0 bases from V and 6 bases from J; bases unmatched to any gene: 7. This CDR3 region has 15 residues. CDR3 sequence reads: CAWSVSTGGSQPQHF. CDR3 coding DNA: TGTGCCTGGAGTGTCTCCACAGGGGGGAGTCAGCCCCAGCATTTT.

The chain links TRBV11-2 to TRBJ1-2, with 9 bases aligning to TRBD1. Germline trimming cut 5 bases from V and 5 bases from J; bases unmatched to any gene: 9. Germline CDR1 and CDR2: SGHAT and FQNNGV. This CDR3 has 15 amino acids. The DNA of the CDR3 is TGTGCCAGCAGCCCTATCGGGACAGGGCGATATGGCTACACCTTC. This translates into CASSPIGTGRYGYTF.

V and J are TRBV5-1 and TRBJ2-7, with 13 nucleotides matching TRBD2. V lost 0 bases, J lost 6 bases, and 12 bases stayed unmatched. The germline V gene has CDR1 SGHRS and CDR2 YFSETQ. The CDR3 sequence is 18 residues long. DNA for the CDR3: TGCGCCAGCAGCTTGGATGGGACTAGCGGGGATCTTGTCCTCGAGCAGTACTTC. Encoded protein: CASSLDGTSGDLVLEQYF.